This entry lists 18 T cell receptor beta chains sequenced from one sample in a study of blood T cell repertoires in COVID-19. Measured with immunoSEQ multiplex PCR; TCRdb has only the in-frame clones, and not every one. The sample has 250,000 or so clones; over 70% are singletons. The material sequenced was PBMCs or T cells enriched from blood (not recorded which). Receptors were obtained from a woman aged 40 to 50 who had been exposed to COVID-19.

The genes are TRBV5-4 and TRBJ2-2; D may be TRBD1 (6 bases). CDR3 length equals 15 residues. The V and J ends lost 4 bases and 1 base respectively, with 11 bases between them. The germline V gene has CDR1 SGHNT and CDR2 YYREEE (reference sequence). The CDR3 reads CASSQGQRNTGELFF. In nucleotides, the CDR3 is TGTGCCAGCAGCCAGGGACAAAGGAACACCGGGGAGCTGTTTTTT. Combining the CDR3 with reference TRBV5-4 and TRBJ2-2 gives the whole variable domain ETGVTQSPTHLIKTRGQQVTLRCSSQSGHNTVSWYQQALGQGPQFIFQYYREEENGRGNFPPRFSGLQFPNYSSELNVNALELDDSALYLCASSQGQRNTGELFFGEGSRLTVL.

The chain has TRBV18 and TRBJ2-3; D unresolved. Between the trimmed V and J ends, which lost 5 bases and 0 bases, there was a span of 3 bases. CDR3 length: 12 residues. The germline CDR1 and CDR2 sequences are KGHSH and LQKENI. CDR3 coding DNA: TGTGCCAGCTCAACTAGCACAGATACGCAGTATTTT. This codes for CASSTSTDTQYF.

Worth noting for this clone: This CDR3 is also generated by other DNA sequences in the sample. The V call is TRBV7-2, the J call TRBJ2-3; no clear D gene. The CDR3 sequence is 14 residues long. Germline-derived CDR1 and CDR2 are SGHTA and FQGNSA. V dropped 0 bases and J dropped 1 base, with 5 bases sitting between them. In DNA form, the CDR3 reads TGTGCCAGCAGCTTAGCGACTGGCACAGATACGCAGTATTTT. This gives the protein CASSLATGTDTQYF.

The chain carries TRBV5-1 and TRBJ2-7, with 8 bases aligning to TRBD1. The CDR3 extends over 19 amino acids. Per germline, CDR1 SGHRS and CDR2 YFSETQ. The trim removed 0 bases at V and 4 bases at J, leaving 18 bases unmatched. The CDR3 DNA follows: TGCGCCAGCAGCTTGGTTGGTGGAGGGAGACAGGGGCCAATGTACGAGCAGTACTTC. Its translation: CASSLVGGGRQGPMYEQYF. The full variable domain, rest sourced from reference TRBV5-1 and TRBJ2-7, is KAGVTQTPRYLIKTRGQQVTLSCSPISGHRSVSWYQQTPGQGLQFLFEYFSETQRNKGNFPGRFSGRQFSNSRSEMNVSTLELGDSALYLCASSLVGGGRQGPMYEQYFGPGTRLTVT.

This clone was seen just once. An end of the junction does not agree with germline; a read error may underlie this. V gene TRBV5-1 combines with J gene TRBJ2-2, with TRBD2 identical over 7 bases. The CDR3 contains 16 residues. Germline-derived CDR1 and CDR2 are SGHRS and YFSETQ. The CDR3 sequence: CASSLVSGVTTGELFF. The CDR3 DNA reads as TGTGCCAGCAGCTTGGTCAGCGGGGTGACCACCGGGGAGCTGTTTTTT.

This clone was seen only once. Relative to the germline gene, one junction end is altered; a read error may explain this. The rearrangement joins TRBV5-1 to TRBJ2-1; TRBD1 agrees at 7 bases. The CDR3 runs 15 residues. Looked up from germline, CDR1 is SGHRS and CDR2 is YFSETQ. The CDR3 DNA reads TGTGCCAGCAGCACGACAGGGTACTCCTACAATGAGCAGTTCTTC. This encodes CASSTTGYSYNEQFF.

This clone came up many times. This chain uses TRBV3-1 (or the pseudogene TRBV3-2) with TRBJ1-4, with 7 bases fitting TRBD1. The J segment lost 5 bases and the V segment lost 6 bases, leaving 9 bases of the junction unmatched. CDR1 and CDR2 (germline): LGHDT, YNNKEL (reference sequence). The CDR3 runs 15 residues. The DNA for the CDR3 is TGTGCCAGCAGTCTCTGGACAGGAAGAAATGAAAAACTGTTTTTT. Protein product: CASSLWTGRNEKLFF.

The chain uses TRBV21-1 and TRBJ2-7; TRBD1 reflects the table's D call only, with no check against the DNA. TRBV21-1 corresponds to a pseudogene. CDR3 size: 15 residues. The CDR3 DNA follows: TGTGCCAGCAGCAAAGACAGACAGGTAGCCTGCGAGCAGTACGTC. Its translation is CASSKDRQVACEQYV.

This sequence joins TRBV18 and TRBJ2-7, with TRBD1 identical over 8 bases. From germline, CDR1 is KGHSH and CDR2 LQKENI. The V gene end was trimmed by 0 bases and the J gene end by 5 bases; junction bases not matched to a gene: 6. This CDR3 has 15 amino acids. CDR3 DNA: TGTGCCAGCTCACCACCATACAGGGGGACAAACGAGCAGTACTTC. Protein product: CASSPPYRGTNEQYF. The whole variable domain, remainder taken from reference TRBV18 and TRBJ2-7, is NAGVMQNPRHLVRRRGQEARLRCSPMKGHSHVYWYRQLPEEGLKFMVYLQKENIIDESGMPKERFSAEFPKEGPSILRIQQVVRGDSAAYFCASSPPYRGTNEQYFGPGTRLTVT.

This clone was seen a single time. The chain recombines TRBV3-1 (or the pseudogene TRBV3-2) with TRBJ2-1; 11 positions match TRBD2. Looked up from germline, CDR1 is LGHDT and CDR2 is YNNKEL (reference sequence). This CDR3 comprises 15 residues. Unmatched junction bases numbered 2, after V lost 1 base and J lost 6 bases. In nucleotides, the CDR3 is TGTGCCAGCAGCCAAGCGACTAGCGGGGCCAATGAGCAGTTCTTC. Its protein is CASSQATSGANEQFF.

The V and J genes are TRBV29-1 and TRBJ2-7; 8 bases agree with TRBD1. Germline CDR1 and CDR2: SQVTM and ANQGSEA. Trimming removed 2 bases from V and 4 bases from J; junction bases left unmatched: 4. The CDR3 loop spans 13 amino acids. CDR3 nucleotide sequence: TGCAGCGTTGAAAGTGGACAGGGATACGAGCAGTACTTC. Encoded protein: CSVESGQGYEQYF.

This sequence joins TRBV2 and TRBJ2-7, with TRBD2 identical over 8 bases. V shed 6 bases and J 3 bases; nucleotides not matched to a gene: 7. This CDR3 comprises 14 residues. From germline, CDR1 is SNHLY and CDR2 FYNNEI. The CDR3 coding sequence is TGTGCCAGCAGCCGACTAGCGAATCTCTACGAGCAGTACGTC. Protein product: CASSRLANLYEQYV.

CDR3: CASSMRGGYGYTF. The CDR3 DNA is TGTGCCAGCTCCATGAGGGGGGGGTATGGCTACACCTTC. The J gene is TRBJ1-2, the V gene TRBV27; D may be TRBD1 (6 bases). V was clipped by 8 bases and J by 5 bases, with 15 bases between them. The CDR3 loop spans 13 amino acids. Germline CDR1 reads MNHEY; CDR2 reads SMNVEV (reference sequence).

On this clone itself: Other DNA sequences in the same sample also yield this CDR3. The CDR3 DNA reads as TGTGCCAGCAGCTTAGAGGGTCCAGGGGGAACTGAAGCTTTCTTT. Translating it yields CASSLEGPGGTEAFF. The V gene is TRBV13, the J gene TRBJ1-1; 7 positions agree with TRBD1. The V and J ends lost 1 base and 5 bases, in that order; junction bases with no gene match: 7. Germline CDR1 PRHDT, CDR2 FYEKMQ (reference sequence). The CDR3 is 15 amino acids.

The rearrangement uses TRBV3-1 (or the pseudogene TRBV3-2) and TRBJ1-5; D might be TRBD1 (5 bases). The germline gives CDR1 LGHDT, CDR2 YNNKEL (reference sequence). The CDR3 spans 12 residues. Trimming removed 0 bases from V and 9 bases from J, with 6 bases in between. The CDR3 sequence is CASSQDTGPQHF. The CDR3 bases are TGTGCCAGCAGCCAAGATACAGGGCCCCAGCATTTT.

The rearrangement links TRBV7-9 to TRBJ1-1; 9 bases line up with TRBD1. V dropped 5 bases and J dropped 1; count of bases not matched to a gene: 5. CDR3 length: 15 residues. Looked up from germline, CDR1 is SEHNR and CDR2 is FQNEAQ (reference sequence). CDR3 loop: CASSPRTGENTEAFF. The DNA of the CDR3 is TGTGCCAGCAGCCCCCGGACAGGGGAGAACACTGAAGCTTTCTTT.

The chain couples TRBV4-3 to TRBJ1-2; TRBD1 matches 7 bases. This CDR3 has 13 amino acids. Germline assignment: CDR1 LGHNA and CDR2 YSLEER. The V segment lost 1 base and the J segment 6 bases; nucleotides outside the gene matches: 2. The DNA of the CDR3 is TGCGCCAGCAGCCAAGGGGACAGCAATGGCTACACCTTC. Protein sequence: CASSQGDSNGYTF.

The CDR3: CAWSVAGETQYF. CDR3 nucleotides: TGTGCCTGGAGTGTAGCGGGGGAGACCCAGTACTTC. The chain uses TRBV30 and TRBJ2-5, with 7 bases matching TRBD2. V dropped 0 bases and J dropped 5; count of bases not matched to a gene: 0. This CDR3 spans 12 amino acids. The germline gives CDR1 GTSNPN, CDR2 SVGIG (reference sequence).